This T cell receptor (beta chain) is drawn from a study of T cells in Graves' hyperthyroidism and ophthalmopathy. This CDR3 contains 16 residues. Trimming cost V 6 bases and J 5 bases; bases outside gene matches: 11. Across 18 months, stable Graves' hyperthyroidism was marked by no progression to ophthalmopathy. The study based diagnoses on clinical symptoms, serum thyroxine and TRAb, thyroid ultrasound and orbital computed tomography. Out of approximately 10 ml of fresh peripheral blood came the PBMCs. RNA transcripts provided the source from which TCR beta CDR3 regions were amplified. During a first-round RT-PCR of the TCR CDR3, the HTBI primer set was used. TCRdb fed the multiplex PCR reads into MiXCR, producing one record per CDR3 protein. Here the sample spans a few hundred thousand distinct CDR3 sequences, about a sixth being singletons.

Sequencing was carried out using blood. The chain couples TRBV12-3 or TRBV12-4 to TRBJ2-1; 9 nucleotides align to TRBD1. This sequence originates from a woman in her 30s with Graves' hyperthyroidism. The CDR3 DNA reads TGTGCCAGCAGAGGGACTGGGACAGGGAGGGACAATGAGCAGTTCTTC. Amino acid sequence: CASRGTGTGRDNEQFF.